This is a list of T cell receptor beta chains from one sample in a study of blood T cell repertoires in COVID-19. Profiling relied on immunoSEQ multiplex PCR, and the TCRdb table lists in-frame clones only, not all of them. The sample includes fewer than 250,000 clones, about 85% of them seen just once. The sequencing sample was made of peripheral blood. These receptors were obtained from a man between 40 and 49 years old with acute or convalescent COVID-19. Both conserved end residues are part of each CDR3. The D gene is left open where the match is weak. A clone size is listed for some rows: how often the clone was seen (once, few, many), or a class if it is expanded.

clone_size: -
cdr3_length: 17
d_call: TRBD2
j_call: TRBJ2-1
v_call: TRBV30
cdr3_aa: CAWSVPGLAGGYNEQFF
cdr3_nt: TGTGCCTGGAGTGTCCCCGGACTAGCGGGGGGCTACAATGAGCAGTTCTTC

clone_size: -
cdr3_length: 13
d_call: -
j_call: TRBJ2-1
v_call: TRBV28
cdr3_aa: CASSLLGGEEQFF
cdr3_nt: TGTGCCAGCAGTTTATTAGGCGGGGAGGAGCAGTTCTTC

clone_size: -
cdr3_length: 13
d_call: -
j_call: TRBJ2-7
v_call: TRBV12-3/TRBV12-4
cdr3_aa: CASSLRQQYEQYF
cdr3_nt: TGTGCCAGCAGTTTGAGACAGCAGTACGAGCAGTACTTC

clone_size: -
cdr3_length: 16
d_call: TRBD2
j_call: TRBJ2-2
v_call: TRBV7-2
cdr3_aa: CASSSRGAGEGGELFF
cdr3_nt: TGTGCCAGCAGCTCCAGGGGAGCGGGGGAGGGTGGGGAGCTGTTTTTT

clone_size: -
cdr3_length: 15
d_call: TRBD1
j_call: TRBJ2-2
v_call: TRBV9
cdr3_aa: CASSVATGVTGELFF
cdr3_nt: TGTGCCAGCAGCGTAGCTACAGGGGTAACCGGGGAGCTGTTTTTT

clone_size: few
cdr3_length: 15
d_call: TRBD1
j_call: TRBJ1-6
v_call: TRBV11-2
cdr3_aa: CASSSQGRIGSPLHF
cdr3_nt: TGTGCCAGCAGCTCACAGGGGAGAATTGGATCACCCCTCCACTTT

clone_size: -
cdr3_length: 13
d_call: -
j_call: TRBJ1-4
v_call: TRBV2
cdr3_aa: CASSAGRGEKLFF
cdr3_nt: TGTGCCAGCAGCGCGGGGAGGGGAGAAAAACTGTTTTTT

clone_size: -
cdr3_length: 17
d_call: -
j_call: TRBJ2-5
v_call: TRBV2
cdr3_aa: CASSGPGGPEPRETQYF
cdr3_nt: TGTGCCAGCAGTGGCCCAGGGGGGCCAGAACCCCGGGAGACCCAGTACTTC

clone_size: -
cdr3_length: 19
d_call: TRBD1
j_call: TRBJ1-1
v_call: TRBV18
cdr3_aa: CASSNSHLAKQGASSEAFF
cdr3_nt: TGTGCCAGCTCCAACTCCCATTTGGCCAAACAGGGGGCGTCGTCTGAAGCTTTCTTT

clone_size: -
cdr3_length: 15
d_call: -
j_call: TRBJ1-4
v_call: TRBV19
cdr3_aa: CASSPTRGAGEKLFF
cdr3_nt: TGTGCCAGTAGCCCGACCAGGGGCGCCGGGGAAAAACTGTTTTTT

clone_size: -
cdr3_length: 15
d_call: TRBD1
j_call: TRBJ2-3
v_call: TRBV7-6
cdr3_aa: CASSRTGAETDTQYF
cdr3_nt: TGTGCCAGCAGCCGGACAGGGGCAGAAACAGATACGCAGTATTTT